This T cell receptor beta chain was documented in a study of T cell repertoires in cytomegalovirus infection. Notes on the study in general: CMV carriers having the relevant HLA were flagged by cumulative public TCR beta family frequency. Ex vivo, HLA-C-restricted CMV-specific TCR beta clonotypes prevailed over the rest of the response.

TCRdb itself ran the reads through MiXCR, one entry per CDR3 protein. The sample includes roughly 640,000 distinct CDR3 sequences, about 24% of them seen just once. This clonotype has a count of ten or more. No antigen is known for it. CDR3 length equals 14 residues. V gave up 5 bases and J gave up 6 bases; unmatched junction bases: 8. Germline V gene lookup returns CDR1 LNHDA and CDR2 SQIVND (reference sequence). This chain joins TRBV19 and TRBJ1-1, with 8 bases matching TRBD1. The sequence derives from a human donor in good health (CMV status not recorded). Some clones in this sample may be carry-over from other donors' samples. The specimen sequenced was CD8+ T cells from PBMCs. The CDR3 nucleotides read TGTGCCAGTAGTCCCCCGGGACAGGCGGCTGAAGCTTTCTTT. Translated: CASSPPGQAAEAFF.